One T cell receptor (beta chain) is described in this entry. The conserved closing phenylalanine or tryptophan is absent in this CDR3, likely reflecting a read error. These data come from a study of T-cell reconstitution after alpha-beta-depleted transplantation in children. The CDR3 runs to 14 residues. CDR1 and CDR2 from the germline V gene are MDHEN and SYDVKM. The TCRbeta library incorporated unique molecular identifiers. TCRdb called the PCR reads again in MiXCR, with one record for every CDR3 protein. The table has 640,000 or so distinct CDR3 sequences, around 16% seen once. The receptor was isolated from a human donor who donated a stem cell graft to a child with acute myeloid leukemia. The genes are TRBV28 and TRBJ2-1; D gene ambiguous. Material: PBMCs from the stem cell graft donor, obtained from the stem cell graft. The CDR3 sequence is CSSRIPGAYNEQFS. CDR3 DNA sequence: TGTTCCAGCAGGATCCCAGGCGCCTACAATGAGCAGTTCTCC.